This TCR beta chain was captured by sequencing in a study of breast tumors, draining lymph nodes, adjacent tissues. In its sample, this clonotype was seen many times. MiXCR was run by TCRdb on the multiplex PCR reads, yielding one entry per CDR3 protein. Of about 230,000 distinct CDR3 sequences in the sample, roughly 32% were seen once. The lymph nodes were axillary draining lymph nodes from breast cancer patients. From germline, CDR1 is ENHRY and CDR2 SYGVKD. After removal of 4 bases from V and 6 bases from J, the junction contained 9 bases not matched to a gene. CDR3 length: 14 amino acids. This sequence originates from a female donor with breast cancer. Some clones in this sample may be carry-over from other donors' samples. The chain recombines TRBV10-3 with TRBJ2-7; 7 nucleotides match TRBD1. The sample was axillary lymph node tissue. The CDR3 protein is CAISGSTGVSEQYF. In nucleotides, the CDR3 is TGTGCCATCAGTGGTTCTACAGGGGTTAGCGAGCAGTACTTC.